This entry lists 32 T cell receptor beta chains sequenced from one sample in a study of blood T cell repertoires in COVID-19. The assay was immunoSEQ multiplex PCR, and TCRdb's table has in-frame clones only and misses some. Here the sample spans almost 200,000 clones, 79% being singletons. Source material: peripheral blood. The source is a woman between 40 and 50 years old with COVID-19, enrolled during active disease.

The CDR3 loop reads CASSSIRGNTEAFF. The CDR3 region has the DNA TGTGCCAGCAGCTCTATTCGTGGGAACACTGAAGCTTTCTTT. The chain recombines TRBV7-2 with TRBJ1-1, with unresolved D. The CDR3 runs to 14 residues. Between the trimmed V and J ends, which lost 4 bases and 1 base, there was a span of 10 bases. Germline values: CDR1 SGHTA, CDR2 FQGNSA. Together with reference TRBV7-2 and TRBJ1-1, the CDR3 gives the full variable domain: GAGVSQSPSNKVTEKGKDVELRCDPISGHTALYWYRQSLGQGLEFLIYFQGNSAPDKSGLPSDRFSAERTGGSVSTLTIQRTQQEDSAVYLCASSSIRGNTEAFFGQGTRLTVV.

This chain joins TRBV11-2 and TRBJ2-1; D not certain. V lost 3 bases and J lost 0, with 12 bases in between. Germline CDR1 is SGHAT and CDR2 is FQNNGV. The CDR3 sequence is 16 residues long. The CDR3 protein is CASSFRVRSSYNEQFF. The CDR3 coding sequence is TGTGCCAGCAGCTTCCGAGTTAGGAGCTCCTACAATGAGCAGTTCTTC.

CDR3 loop: CASSLRQGDRAGELFF. CDR3 sequence (DNA): TGTGCCAGCAGCTTAAGACAGGGTGATAGGGCCGGGGAGCTGTTTTTT. The chain carries TRBV7-3 and TRBJ2-2, with TRBD1 identical over 7 bases. Trimming took 1 base from V and 6 from J; bases not matched to a gene: 8. This CDR3 contains 16 residues. CDR1 and CDR2 from the germline V gene are SGHTA and FQGTGA. Using reference TRBV7-3 and TRBJ2-2 for the parts outside the CDR3, the full variable domain is GAGVSQTPSNKVTEKGKYVELRCDPISGHTALYWYRQSLGQGPEFLIYFQGTGAADDSGLPNDRFFAVRPEGSVSTLKIQRTERGDSAVYLCASSLRQGDRAGELFFGEGSRLTVL.

This clone has a count of ten or more. J is TRBJ2-7 and V is TRBV12-3 or TRBV12-4; D gene unclear. The ends were cut back, 7 bases at V and 3 bases at J, with 10 bases in the middle. The CDR3 sequence is 12 residues long. CDR3 in amino acids: CASTEHHYEQYF. The CDR3 DNA is TGTGCCAGCACCGAACACCACTACGAGCAGTACTTC.

This clone was seen a single time. The rearrangement joins TRBV3-1 (or the pseudogene TRBV3-2) to TRBJ2-3; no firm D call. Between the trimmed V and J ends, which lost 2 bases and 6 bases, there was a span of 6 bases. CDR3 length: 12 residues. The germline V gene has CDR1 LGHDT and CDR2 YNNKEL (reference sequence). This CDR3 reads CASSQLGDTQYF. The CDR3 nucleotides read TGTGCCAGCAGCCAACTCGGGGATACGCAGTATTTT.

The chain combines TRBV11-2 with TRBJ2-1; 8 positions agree with TRBD2. The CDR3 runs 14 residues. Trimming cost V 3 bases and J 4 bases; bases outside gene matches: 2. Germline V gene sequence: CDR1 SGHAT, CDR2 FQNNGV. The CDR3 nucleotides are TGTGCCAGCAGCTTCGGGGGGGCGTACAATGAGCAGTTCTTC. It is translated as CASSFGGAYNEQFF.

The CDR3 here is CASSPEGGVYEQYF. The CDR3 coding sequence is TGTGCCAGCAGCCCAGAGGGCGGAGTCTACGAGCAGTACTTC. The V gene is TRBV11-1, the J gene TRBJ2-7, with a weak D call TRBD2 (5 bases). The CDR3 runs 14 residues. Germline V lookup: CDR1 SGHAT, CDR2 FQDESV (reference sequence). V dropped 5 bases and J dropped 3 bases, with 14 bases sitting between them.

The V and J genes are TRBV30 and TRBJ1-1; D might be TRBD1 (5 bases). Germline V lookup: CDR1 GTSNPN, CDR2 SVGIG (reference sequence). The CDR3 spans 13 residues. V was clipped by 0 bases and J by 2 bases, with 7 bases between them. The CDR3 reads CAWSVGANTEAFF. CDR3 nucleotide sequence: TGTGCCTGGAGTGTAGGGGCTAACACTGAAGCTTTCTTT.

The chain couples TRBV7-2 to TRBJ2-7; 8 bases fit TRBD2. Trimming at V came to 1 base and at J to 4 bases, leaving 6 bases not matched to a gene. Germline V gives CDR1 SGHTA, CDR2 FQGNSA. The CDR3 is 15 residues long. CDR3 sequence reads: CASSLVPGLGYEQYF. The CDR3, as DNA: TGTGCCAGCAGCTTAGTGCCGGGACTAGGTTACGAGCAGTACTTC. The variable domain in full, with the rest retrieved from reference TRBV7-2 and TRBJ2-7, is GAGVSQSPSNKVTEKGKDVELRCDPISGHTALYWYRQSLGQGLEFLIYFQGNSAPDKSGLPSDRFSAERTGGSVSTLTIQRTQQEDSAVYLCASSLVPGLGYEQYFGPGTRLTVT.

CDR3 sequence (DNA): TGTGCCAGCAGGCTAACCGGGACAGGGAGTTCTCGGCCCCAGCATTTT. Translating gives CASRLTGTGSSRPQHF. V gene TRBV27 combines with J gene TRBJ1-5; TRBD1 agrees at 9 bases. J lost 9 bases, V lost 6 bases, and 15 bases had no gene match. Per germline, CDR1 MNHEY and CDR2 SMNVEV (reference sequence). CDR3 length equals 16 residues.

The chain couples TRBV2 to TRBJ1-5, with 8 bases that match TRBD1. The germline V gene has CDR1 SNHLY and CDR2 FYNNEI. The CDR3 is 16 amino acids. V gave up 7 bases and J gave up 3 bases; unmatched junction bases: 11. CDR3 nucleotides: TGTGCCAGCACCGGCCGGGACAGGAAAATCAATCAGCCCCAGCATTTT. Translating gives CASTGRDRKINQPQHF.

As DNA, the CDR3 is TGCGCCAGCAGCCAAGGAGGGTTGTTCGGGGGTGATGAGACCCAGTACTTC. Translated, it gives CASSQGGLFGGDETQYF. The V call is TRBV4-3, the J call TRBJ2-5, with D possibly being TRBD2 (6 bases). The ends were cut back, 1 base at V and 5 bases at J, with 20 bases in the middle. This CDR3 is built from 17 residues. In germline, CDR1 is LGHNA, CDR2 YSLEER.

The genes are TRBV6-4 and TRBJ1-2; 9 nucleotides agree with TRBD1. V lost 0 bases and J lost 7; bases outside the gene matches: 6. The CDR3 has 15 amino acids. From germline, CDR1 is MRHNA and CDR2 SNTAGT. The CDR3 nucleotides read TGTGCCAGCAGTGACTCCGGACAGGGGATTTCTGGCTACACCTTC. Protein sequence: CASSDSGQGISGYTF.

The rearrangement joins TRBV5-1 to TRBJ2-2; 7 bases are shared with TRBD1. Unmatched junction bases numbered 4, after V lost 6 bases and J lost 5 bases. CDR1 SGHRS and CDR2 YFSETQ come from the germline V gene. The CDR3 contains 13 residues. CDR3 protein: CASTPGGTGELFF. DNA of the CDR3: TGCGCCAGCACCCCAGGGGGAACCGGGGAGCTGTTTTTT.

The rearrangement uses TRBV6-5 and TRBJ1-1; 7 nucleotides agree with TRBD1. The CDR3 covers 12 residues. The germline V gene encodes CDR1 MNHEY and CDR2 SVGAGI. V was clipped by 6 bases and J by 9 bases; unmatched bases: 7. This chain's CDR3 is CASSSGTAQAFF. In nucleotides, the CDR3 is TGTGCCAGCAGCTCCGGGACAGCTCAAGCTTTCTTT.

This rearrangement joins TRBV3-1 (or the pseudogene TRBV3-2) to TRBJ1-4; TRBD1 might be the D (5 bases). Deletions cut 3 bases from V and 0 bases from J, with 8 bases between. This CDR3 region has 15 residues. Germline CDR1 LGHDT, CDR2 YNNKEL (reference sequence). The CDR3 loop is CASSHDSATNEKLFF. CDR3 sequence (DNA): TGTGCCAGCAGCCACGACAGCGCAACTAATGAAAAACTGTTTTTT.

This clone was detected a few times. This chain connects TRBV6-5 to TRBJ2-5; TRBD1 matches 8 bases. This CDR3 comprises 16 residues. The trim removed 4 bases at V and 2 bases at J, leaving 9 bases unmatched. Germline loops: CDR1 MNHEY, CDR2 SVGAGI. CDR3 coding DNA: TGTGCCAGCAGTTCCACGCCGGGGACAGGACAAGAGACCCAGTACTTC. This gives the protein CASSSTPGTGQETQYF.

The V and J genes are TRBV3-1 (or the pseudogene TRBV3-2) and TRBJ2-6; a possible D gene is TRBD1 (6 bases). CDR3 length: 17 residues. V was pared by 4 bases and J by 0 bases, with 13 bases between. Germline assignment: CDR1 LGHDT and CDR2 YNNKEL (reference sequence). The DNA of the CDR3 is TGTGCCAGCAGCCGACAGGTTTTAAGCTCTGGGGCCAACGTCCTGACTTTC. It encodes CASSRQVLSSGANVLTF.

The sample holds many counts of this clone. The rearrangement links TRBV21-1 to TRBJ2-3; the listed D gene, TRBD2, was not tested against the DNA. TRBV21-1 is a pseudogene locus. The CDR3 totals 16 residues. The CDR3 protein is CASSPGVSACTDTQYF. As DNA, the CDR3 is TGTGCCAGCAGCCCCGGGGTCTCAGCCTGCACAGATACGCAGTATTTT.

This clone was seen more than once but under ten times. The V gene is TRBV9, the J gene TRBJ2-1; TRBD1 aligns across 7 bases. Trimming at V came to 4 bases and at J to 9 bases, leaving 10 bases not matched to a gene. The CDR3 length is 14 residues. The V gene's germline CDR1 is SGDLS and CDR2 YYNGEE. In DNA form, the CDR3 reads TGTGCCAGCAGCCCCCCAGGACAGGTTGGTGAGCAGTTCTTC. Protein product: CASSPPGQVGEQFF.

This rearrangement joins TRBV30 to TRBJ1-2, with 7 bases identical to TRBD1. The CDR3 runs to 13 residues. In germline, CDR1 is GTSNPN, CDR2 SVGIG (reference sequence). With V trimmed by 7 bases and J by 6 bases, 11 bases remained unmatched. The CDR3 region is CASRQGGHHGYTF. The CDR3 DNA sequence: TGTGCCTCCCGACAGGGTGGACATCATGGCTACACCTTC.

The chain combines TRBV11-2 with TRBJ1-1; D call uncertain. CDR3 length equals 14 residues. With 4 bases removed from V and 11 bases from J, the gap between germline ends came to 20 bases. The germline V gene encodes CDR1 SGHAT and CDR2 FQNNGV. This CDR3 reads CASSSGPLSTGAFF. Written as DNA, the CDR3 is TGTGCCAGCAGCTCTGGACCTCTTTCAACGGGGGCTTTCTTT.

In this sample, this clone turned up a few times. The V and J genes are TRBV5-1 and TRBJ2-1; a possible D gene is TRBD2 (6 bases). The CDR3 is made up of 15 amino acids. Germline V gives CDR1 SGHRS, CDR2 YFSETQ. The V and J ends lost 0 bases and 8 bases respectively, with 15 bases between them. The CDR3 protein is CASSLDGTPPDEQFF. The CDR3 nucleotides read TGCGCCAGCAGCTTGGATGGGACTCCCCCCGATGAGCAGTTCTTC.

J is TRBJ2-7 and V is TRBV30; a possible D gene is TRBD2 (7 bases). V was shortened by 4 bases and J by 9 bases, with 19 bases between the two germline ends. Germline V lookup: CDR1 GTSNPN, CDR2 SVGIG (reference sequence). This CDR3 has 13 residues. The CDR3 reads CAWTRGEGVAQYF. The CDR3 nucleotides read TGTGCCTGGACCCGTGGGGAGGGGGTTGCGCAGTACTTC.

The chain combines TRBV2 with TRBJ1-2; maybe TRBD1 (6 bases). There are 16 residues in the CDR3. CDR1 is SNHLY and CDR2 is FYNNEI in the germline V gene. V dropped 2 bases and J dropped 6 bases, with 19 bases sitting between them. The CDR3 nucleotides are TGTGCCAGCAGTGAATTCGGGCAGGGGCTGGGGGATGGCTACACCTTC. It yields the protein CASSEFGQGLGDGYTF.

This clone was observed a handful of times. CDR3 sequence reads: CATSRDSLSYGYTF. The CDR3 DNA reads TGTGCCACCAGCAGGGACAGCCTATCCTATGGCTACACCTTC. The gene calls are TRBV15 and TRBJ1-2, with D maybe TRBD1 (6 bases). V was shortened by 3 bases and J by 4 bases, with 12 bases between the two germline ends. CDR1 and CDR2 (germline): LNHNV, YYDKDF (reference sequence). This CDR3 has 14 residues. Based on the CDR3 plus reference TRBV15 and TRBJ1-2, the full variable domain is DAMVIQNPRYQVTQFGKPVTLSCSQTLNHNVMYWYQQKSSQAPKLLFHYYDKDFNNEADTPDNFQSRRPNTSFCFLDIRSPGLGDTAMYLCATSRDSLSYGYTFGSGTRLTVV.

This clone was observed a handful of times. The J gene is TRBJ1-6, the V gene TRBV28; possibly TRBD1 for D (5 bases). In germline, CDR1 is MDHEN, CDR2 SYDVKM. This CDR3 comprises 14 residues. V lost 8 bases, J lost 5 bases, and 13 bases lay in between. CDR3 in amino acids: CASFGQTNNSPLHF. The CDR3 DNA follows: TGTGCCAGCTTCGGACAAACAAATAATTCACCCCTCCACTTT.

The chain recombines TRBV5-1 with TRBJ2-2; TRBD2 matches at 13 bases. CDR3 length: 16 amino acids. The germline V gene encodes CDR1 SGHRS and CDR2 YFSETQ. V dropped 4 bases and J dropped 6; count of bases not matched to a gene: 6. The DNA of the CDR3 is TGCGCCAGCAGCCCTACTAGCGGGGGGGCCTCCGGGGAGCTGTTTTTT. Protein product: CASSPTSGGASGELFF.

The rearrangement joins TRBV12-5 to TRBJ2-2; TRBD1 is a possible D gene (5 bases). Germline CDR1 is LGHNT and CDR2 is FRNRAP. The CDR3 runs 15 residues. V lost 1 base to trimming and J lost 6 bases, with 12 bases between them. The CDR3 nucleotides are TGTGCTAGTGGTTTGGGAACAGGTTCCCCCGGGGAGCTGTTTTTT. Translating gives CASGLGTGSPGELFF.

Only a few counts were recorded for this clone. The rearrangement uses TRBV5-4 and TRBJ2-1; a weak D match, TRBD2 (5 bases). The CDR3 loop spans 14 amino acids. In germline, CDR1 is SGHNT, CDR2 YYREEE (reference sequence). Trimming cost V 4 bases and J 3 bases, with 11 bases left between them. This CDR3 reads CASSIRTDYNEQFF. In DNA form, the CDR3 reads TGTGCCAGCAGCATAAGGACTGACTACAATGAGCAGTTCTTC.

In its sample, this clone was seen a few times. The chain joins TRBV15 to TRBJ2-4; possibly TRBD2 for D (5 bases). Germline CDR1 is LNHNV and CDR2 is YYDKDF (reference sequence). Trimming pared 0 bases from V and 7 bases from J, leaving 19 bases between. This CDR3 spans 17 amino acids. CDR3 nucleotide sequence: TGTGCCACCAGCAGAGATTGGGGTCACCGGACTCCTAACATTCAGTACTTC. It is translated as CATSRDWGHRTPNIQYF.

J is TRBJ2-1 and V is TRBV4-1; unclear D gene. This CDR3 is 14 amino acids long. The germline V gene has CDR1 MGHRA and CDR2 YSYEKL. Trimming removed 0 bases from V and 12 bases from J, with 15 bases in between. The CDR3 DNA follows: TGCGCCAGCAGCCAAGAACAGTATACTCCCTGGCAGTTCTTC. The encoded protein is CASSQEQYTPWQFF.